The sequence of this T cell receptor beta chain was determined in a study of PD-1 blockade in classical Hodgkin lymphoma. About the study: Nivolumab was given intravenously to patients at 3 mg/kg every 2 weeks.

The CDR3 runs 15 residues. Germline loops: CDR1 SEHNR, CDR2 FQNEAQ (reference sequence). J lost 6 bases, V lost 5 bases, and 8 bases had no gene match. General study points: Compared with healthy donors, newly diagnosed patients reportedly showed lower baseline TCR diversity.

Every patient had relapsed following autologous stem cell transplantation, and cohorts differed in brentuximab vedotin exposure. Best overall response was complete response, partial response or progressive disease in these relapsed/refractory classical Hodgkin lymphoma patients. Generated by immunoSEQ multiplex PCR, the TCRdb table keeps only in-frame clones and is missing some. The table lists fewer than 110,000 clones, around 89% of them singletons. With regard to this clone: The antigen is undetermined.

Specimen: peripheral blood mononuclear cells (PBMCs), collected before the second cycle of nivolumab. V gene TRBV7-9 combines with J gene TRBJ1-5, with 9 bases identical to TRBD1. The receptor was isolated from a human donor with classical Hodgkin lymphoma. The CDR3 here is CASSPQGQGSQPQHF. The CDR3 DNA is TGTGCCAGCAGCCCGCAGGGACAGGGAAGTCAGCCCCAGCATTTT.